These 11 T cell receptor beta chains were all obtained from the same sample, sequenced in a study of cytomegalovirus exposure and HLA in healthy donors. The PCR was carried out with 60 Vbeta primers and 13 Jbeta primers. The repertoire was sequenced with immunoSEQ multiplex PCR; TCRdb's copy has only in-frame clones and lacks some. The table has some 90,000 clones, under 75% seen once. Sequencing was carried out using PBMCs. The receptors shown here come from a man between 45 and 60 years old in good health and CMV-seronegative.

V and J are TRBV30 and TRBJ2-7, with 10 bases identical to TRBD2. The CDR3 has 11 amino acids. J lost 6 bases, V lost 4 bases, and 0 bases had no gene match. Germline CDR1 and CDR2: GTSNPN and SVGIG (reference sequence). CDR3: CAWTSGSEQYF. In DNA, the CDR3 is TGTGCCTGGACTAGCGGGAGCGAGCAGTACTTC.

This rearrangement joins TRBV27 to TRBJ1-2; D perhaps matches TRBD1 (5 bases). Trimming pared 5 bases from V and 5 bases from J, leaving 15 bases between. This CDR3 spans 14 amino acids. Germline lookup yields CDR1 MNHEY and CDR2 SMNVEV (reference sequence). The CDR3 DNA sequence: TGTGCCAGCAGTCCGGGCCAGGGAACGTATGGCTACACCTTC. This gives the protein CASSPGQGTYGYTF.

This clone appeared a few times. V and J are TRBV10-1 and TRBJ2-1; tentative D call: TRBD2 (5 bases). The germline CDR1 and CDR2 sequences are WNHNN and SYGVQD (reference sequence). V dropped 6 bases and J dropped 4 bases, with 13 bases sitting between them. This CDR3 has 14 amino acids. The CDR3 loop is CASSAGDPYNEQFF. CDR3 nucleotide sequence: TGCGCCAGCAGCGCCGGGGATCCTTACAATGAGCAGTTCTTC.

The table lists this clone with a few counts. The chain recombines TRBV15 with TRBJ1-4; 7 bases line up with TRBD1. The CDR3 sequence is 16 residues long. Germline V gene lookup returns CDR1 LNHNV and CDR2 YYDKDF (reference sequence). V gave up 2 bases and J gave up 7 bases; unmatched junction bases: 10. This chain's CDR3 is CATSRSRQGLGEKLFF. The CDR3 coding sequence is TGTGCCACCAGCAGATCCAGACAGGGATTGGGTGAAAAACTGTTTTTT.

This chain uses TRBV30 with TRBJ1-4; D gene ambiguous. The CDR3 totals 15 residues. V was clipped by 1 base and J by 7 bases, with 16 bases between them. Germline CDR1 is GTSNPN and CDR2 is SVGIG (reference sequence). The CDR3 nucleotides are TGTGCCTGGAGTGGGGCGGCGACTAGTGGTGAAAAACTGTTTTTT. It translates to CAWSGAATSGEKLFF.

The chain employs TRBV5-1 and TRBJ2-5, with 10 bases that match TRBD1. V lost 4 bases to trimming and J lost 3 bases; unmatched junction nucleotides: 3. This CDR3 is 14 amino acids long. CDR1 and CDR2 (germline): SGHRS, YFSETQ. The CDR3 sequence: CASSQGTGEETQYF. The CDR3 nucleotides are TGCGCCAGCAGCCAGGGGACAGGGGAAGAGACCCAGTACTTC.

The chain combines TRBV28 with TRBJ2-3; 8 positions agree with TRBD2. CDR1 is MDHEN, CDR2 SYDVKM, per germline. V was pared by 8 bases and J by 6 bases, with 10 bases of the junction left unmatched. The length of the CDR3 is 14 residues. This CDR3 is CASFVGGASDTQYF. For the CDR3, the DNA is TGTGCCAGCTTCGTCGGGGGGGCGTCGGATACGCAGTATTTT.

This clone occurred once. This rearrangement joins TRBV28 to TRBJ1-2; no clear D gene. CDR1 is MDHEN and CDR2 is SYDVKM in the germline V gene. V dropped 9 bases and J dropped 8 bases, with 19 bases sitting between them. The CDR3 has 13 amino acids. The CDR3 region has the DNA TGTGCCAGTAAGACCCCTCAGTCGCGGGGCTACACCTTC. This translates into CASKTPQSRGYTF.

This clone was detected a few times. J is TRBJ1-2 and V is TRBV6-5, with TRBD1 matching over 7 bases. Germline V gene lookup returns CDR1 MNHEY and CDR2 SVGAGI. CDR3 length: 13 amino acids. Unmatched junction bases numbered 4, after V lost 7 bases and J lost 2 bases. This chain's CDR3 is CASTRGQNYGYTF. Written as DNA, the CDR3 is TGTGCCAGCACCAGGGGACAGAACTATGGCTACACCTTC.

This sequence joins TRBV2 and TRBJ2-1; TRBD1 matches at 12 bases. The CDR3 loop spans 17 amino acids. The V gene end was trimmed by 8 bases and the J gene end by 9 bases; junction bases not matched to a gene: 17. Per the germline V gene, CDR1 is SNHLY and CDR2 is FYNNEI. The chain's CDR3 is CASGDVVPGQGACEQFF. The CDR3 nucleotides are TGTGCCAGCGGAGACGTGGTTCCGGGACAGGGGGCTTGTGAGCAGTTCTTC. Drawing the rest from reference TRBV2 and TRBJ2-1, the complete variable domain is EPEVTQTPSHQVTQMGQEVILRCVPISNHLYFYWYRQILGQKVEFLVSFYNNEISEKSEIFDDQFSVERPDGSNFTLKIRSTKLEDSAMYFCASGDVVPGQGACEQFFGPGTRLTVL.

The chain carries TRBV28 and TRBJ2-7, with D hard to call. Germline V CDR1 and CDR2: MDHEN, SYDVKM. This CDR3 contains 12 residues. Trimming took 7 bases from V and 3 from J, leaving 10 bases between them. CDR3 amino acids: CASTSRGYEQYF. CDR3 sequence (DNA): TGTGCCAGCACCTCAAGAGGCTACGAGCAGTACTTC.